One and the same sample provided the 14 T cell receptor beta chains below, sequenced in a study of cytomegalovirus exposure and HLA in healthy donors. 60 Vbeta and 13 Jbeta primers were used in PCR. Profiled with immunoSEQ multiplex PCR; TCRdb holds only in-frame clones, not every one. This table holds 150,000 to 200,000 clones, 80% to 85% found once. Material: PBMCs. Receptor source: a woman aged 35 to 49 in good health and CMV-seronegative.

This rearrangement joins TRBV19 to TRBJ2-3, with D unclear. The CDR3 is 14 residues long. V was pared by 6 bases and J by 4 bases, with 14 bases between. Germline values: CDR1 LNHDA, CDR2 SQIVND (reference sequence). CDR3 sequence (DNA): TGTGCCAGTAGGGGCCTCGGTTGGGCAGATACGCAGTATTTT. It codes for CASRGLGWADTQYF.

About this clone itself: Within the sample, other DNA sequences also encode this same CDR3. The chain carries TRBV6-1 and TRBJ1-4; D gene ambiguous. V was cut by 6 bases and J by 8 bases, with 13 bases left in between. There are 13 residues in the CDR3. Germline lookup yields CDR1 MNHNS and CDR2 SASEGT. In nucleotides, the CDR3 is TGTGCCAGCAGCGGTCGCGGCGGGGAAAAACTGTTTTTT. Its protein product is CASSGRGGEKLFF.

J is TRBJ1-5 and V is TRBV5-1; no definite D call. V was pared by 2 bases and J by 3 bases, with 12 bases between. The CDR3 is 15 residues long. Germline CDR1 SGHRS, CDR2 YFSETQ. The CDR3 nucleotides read TGCGCCAGCAGCTTAGCGGGCACCTACAATCAGCCCCAGCATTTT. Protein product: CASSLAGTYNQPQHF.

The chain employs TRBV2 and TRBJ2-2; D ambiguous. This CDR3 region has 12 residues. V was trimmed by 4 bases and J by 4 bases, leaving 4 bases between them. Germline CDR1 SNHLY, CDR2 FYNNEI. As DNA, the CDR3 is TGTGCCAGCAGTGCATTCACCGGGGAGCTGTTTTTT. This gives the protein CASSAFTGELFF. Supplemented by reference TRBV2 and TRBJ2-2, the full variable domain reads EPEVTQTPSHQVTQMGQEVILRCVPISNHLYFYWYRQILGQKVEFLVSFYNNEISEKSEIFDDQFSVERPDGSNFTLKIRSTKLEDSAMYFCASSAFTGELFFGEGSRLTVL.

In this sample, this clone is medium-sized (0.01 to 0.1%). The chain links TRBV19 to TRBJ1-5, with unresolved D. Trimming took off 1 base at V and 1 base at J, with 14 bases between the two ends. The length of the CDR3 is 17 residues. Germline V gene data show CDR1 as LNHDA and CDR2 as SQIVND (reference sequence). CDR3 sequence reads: CASSIGREGGSNQPQHF. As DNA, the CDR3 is TGTGCCAGTAGTATAGGGAGGGAGGGAGGAAGCAATCAGCCCCAGCATTTT. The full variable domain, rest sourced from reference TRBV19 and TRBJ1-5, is DGGITQSPKYLFRKEGQNVTLSCEQNLNHDAMYWYRQDPGQGLRLIYYSQIVNDFQKGDIAEGYSVSREKKESFPLTVTSAQKNPTAFYLCASSIGREGGSNQPQHFGDGTRLSIL.

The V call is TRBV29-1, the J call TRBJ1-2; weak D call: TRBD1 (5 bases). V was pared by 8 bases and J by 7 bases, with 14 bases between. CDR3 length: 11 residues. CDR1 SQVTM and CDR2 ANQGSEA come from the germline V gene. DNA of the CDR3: TGCAGCTCCCAGGGTGGCGGTGGCTACACCTTC. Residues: CSSQGGGGYTF.

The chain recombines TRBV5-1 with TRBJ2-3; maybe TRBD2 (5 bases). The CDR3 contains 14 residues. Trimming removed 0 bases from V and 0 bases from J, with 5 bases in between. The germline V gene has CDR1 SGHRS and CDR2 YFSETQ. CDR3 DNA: TGCGCCAGCAGCTTGGGAGGGAGCACAGATACGCAGTATTTT. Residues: CASSLGGSTDTQYF.

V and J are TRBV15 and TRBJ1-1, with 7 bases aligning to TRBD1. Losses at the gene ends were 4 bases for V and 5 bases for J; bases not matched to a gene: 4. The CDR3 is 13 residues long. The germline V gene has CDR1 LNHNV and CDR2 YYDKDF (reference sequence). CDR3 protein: CATSTGGRTEAFF. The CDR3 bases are TGTGCCACCAGCACAGGGGGTAGAACTGAAGCTTTCTTT.

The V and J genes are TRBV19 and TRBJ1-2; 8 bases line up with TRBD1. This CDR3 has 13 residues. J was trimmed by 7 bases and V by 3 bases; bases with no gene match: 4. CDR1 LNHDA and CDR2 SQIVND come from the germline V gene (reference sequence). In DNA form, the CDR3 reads TGTGCCAGTAGTATCCAGGGGGCTTTTGGCTACACCTTC. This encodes CASSIQGAFGYTF.

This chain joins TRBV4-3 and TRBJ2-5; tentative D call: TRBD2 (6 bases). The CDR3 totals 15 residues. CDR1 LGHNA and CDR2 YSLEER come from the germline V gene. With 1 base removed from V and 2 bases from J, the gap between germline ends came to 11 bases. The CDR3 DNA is TGCGCCAGCAGCCAAGGGGGGACTTATCAAGAGACCCAGTACTTC. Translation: CASSQGGTYQETQYF.

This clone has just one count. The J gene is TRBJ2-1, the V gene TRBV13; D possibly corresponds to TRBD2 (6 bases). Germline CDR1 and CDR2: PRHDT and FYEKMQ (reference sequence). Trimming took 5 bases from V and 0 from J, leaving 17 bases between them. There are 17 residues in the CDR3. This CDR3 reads CASSAPWGVTSYNEQFF. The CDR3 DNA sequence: TGTGCCAGCAGCGCCCCCTGGGGGGTCACCTCCTACAATGAGCAGTTCTTC.

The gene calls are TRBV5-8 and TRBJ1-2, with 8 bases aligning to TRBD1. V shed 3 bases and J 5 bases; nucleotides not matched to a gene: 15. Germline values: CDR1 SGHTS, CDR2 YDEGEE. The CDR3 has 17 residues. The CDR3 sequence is CASSSSQGDRYLYGYTF. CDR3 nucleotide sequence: TGTGCCAGCAGCTCTAGCCAGGGGGACAGGTATCTATATGGCTACACCTTC.

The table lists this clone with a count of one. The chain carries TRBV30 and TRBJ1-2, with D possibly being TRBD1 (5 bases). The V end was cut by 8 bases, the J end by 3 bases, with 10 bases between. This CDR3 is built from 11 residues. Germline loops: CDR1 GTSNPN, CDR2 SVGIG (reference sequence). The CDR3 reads CAGATDYGYTF. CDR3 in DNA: TGTGCCGGAGCGACAGACTATGGCTACACCTTC.

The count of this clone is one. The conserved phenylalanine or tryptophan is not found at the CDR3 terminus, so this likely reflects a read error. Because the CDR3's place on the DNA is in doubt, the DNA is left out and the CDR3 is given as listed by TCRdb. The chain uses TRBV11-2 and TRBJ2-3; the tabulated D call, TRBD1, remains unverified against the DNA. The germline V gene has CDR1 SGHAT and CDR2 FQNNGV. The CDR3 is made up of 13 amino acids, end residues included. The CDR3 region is CASSLQPGQGVIY.